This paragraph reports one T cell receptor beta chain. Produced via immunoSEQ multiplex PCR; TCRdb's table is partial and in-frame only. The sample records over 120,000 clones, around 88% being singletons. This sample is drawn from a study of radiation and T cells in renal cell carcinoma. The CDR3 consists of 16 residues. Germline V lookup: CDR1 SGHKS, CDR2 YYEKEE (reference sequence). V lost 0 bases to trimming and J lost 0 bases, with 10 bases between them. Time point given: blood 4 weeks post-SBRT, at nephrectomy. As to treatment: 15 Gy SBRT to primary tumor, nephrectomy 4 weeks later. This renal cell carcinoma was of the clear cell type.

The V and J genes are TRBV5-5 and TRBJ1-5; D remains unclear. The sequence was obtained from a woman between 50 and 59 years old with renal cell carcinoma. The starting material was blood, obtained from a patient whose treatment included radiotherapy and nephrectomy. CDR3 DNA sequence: TGTGCCAGCAGCTTGGAAGGCGCATATAGCAATCAGCCCCAGCATTTT. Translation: CASSLEGAYSNQPQHF.